This T cell receptor (beta chain) was documented in a study of vaccination and CD4 T cells after COVID-19. Overall study context: Those taking part got two shots of either the BNT162b2 or the mRNA-1273 vaccine. There were a few convalescent patients sampled at day 14 and again at days 161 to 241 post-vaccination.

Time point defined: late sampling 161 to 241 days after vaccination in three convalescent patients. CDR1 is DFQATT, CDR2 SNEGSKA, per germline (reference sequence). The V end lost 4 bases, the J end lost 9 bases, and 21 bases lay between the germline ends. The length of the CDR3 is 14 residues. TCRdb ran MiXCR on the PCR reads and lists one entry per CDR3 protein. This table has approximately 40,000 distinct CDR3 sequences, about 35% appearing once. This chain joins TRBV20-1 and TRBJ2-5, with D perhaps given as TRBD1 or TRBD2 (5 bases each). Sequencing used CD4+ T cells from blood, obtained about 7 months after SARS-CoV-2 vaccination. The source of this sequence is a human donor who had recovered from COVID-19. CDR3 nucleotide sequence: TGCAGTGCTATCCCTTGGGACCAAGCATCGCCCCAGTACTTC. Its protein is CSAIPWDQASPQYF.